This passage covers 24 T cell receptor beta chains from one sample sequenced in a study of blood T cell repertoires in COVID-19. Data came from immunoSEQ multiplex PCR; TCRdb stores just in-frame clones and leaves some out. The sample lists approximately 220,000 clones, 65% to 90% occurring once. The material sequenced was PBMCs or T cells enriched from blood (not recorded which). All receptors come from a woman in her 30s who had been exposed to COVID-19.

The chain recombines TRBV3-1 (or the pseudogene TRBV3-2) with TRBJ1-1; 9 bases are shared with TRBD1. Germline V gives CDR1 LGHDT, CDR2 YNNKEL (reference sequence). V dropped 4 bases and J dropped 11; count of bases not matched to a gene: 5. The CDR3 has 12 amino acids. The DNA of the CDR3 is TGTGCCAGCAGCCTGGACAGGGGAAGGGCTTTCTTT. Its protein is CASSLDRGRAFF.

This chain joins TRBV2 and TRBJ1-1, with TRBD1 as a possible D gene (5 bases). Germline assignment: CDR1 SNHLY and CDR2 FYNNEI. Trimming pared 5 bases from V and 0 bases from J, leaving 10 bases between. The CDR3 sequence is 14 residues long. CDR3 loop: CASSLGTMNTEAFF. In DNA form, the CDR3 reads TGTGCCAGCAGTTTGGGGACTATGAACACTGAAGCTTTCTTT.

This chain links TRBV29-1 with TRBJ1-1; maybe TRBD1 (6 bases). The CDR3 covers 11 residues. V was cut by 3 bases and J by 8 bases, with 10 bases left in between. Per germline, CDR1 SQVTM and CDR2 ANQGSEA. CDR3 amino acids: CSVDLGTEAFF. CDR3 in DNA: TGCAGCGTTGATTTGGGGACAGAAGCTTTCTTT.

The chain carries TRBV5-1 and TRBJ1-1; possible D gene TRBD1, 5 bases. Germline CDR1 and CDR2: SGHRS and YFSETQ. CDR3 length: 12 amino acids. The V and J ends lost 2 bases and 6 bases respectively, with 8 bases between them. CDR3 DNA: TGCGCCAGCAGCTTCCGGGACTCTGAAGCTTTCTTT. This encodes CASSFRDSEAFF. The full variable domain, its missing parts supplied by reference TRBV5-1 and TRBJ1-1, is KAGVTQTPRYLIKTRGQQVTLSCSPISGHRSVSWYQQTPGQGLQFLFEYFSETQRNKGNFPGRFSGRQFSNSRSEMNVSTLELGDSALYLCASSFRDSEAFFGQGTRLTVV.

The chain combines TRBV2 with TRBJ1-5, with TRBD1 identical over 9 bases. The CDR3 sequence is 16 residues long. In germline, CDR1 is SNHLY, CDR2 FYNNEI. The V gene end was trimmed by 5 bases and the J gene end by 4 bases; junction bases not matched to a gene: 9. This chain's CDR3 is CASSRKGQGINQPQHF. The CDR3 DNA reads TGTGCCAGCAGTCGGAAGGGACAGGGAATTAATCAGCCCCAGCATTTT.

This chain connects TRBV27 to TRBJ1-1; 9 bases line up with TRBD1. Germline lookup yields CDR1 MNHEY and CDR2 SMNVEV (reference sequence). There are 13 residues in the CDR3. With 5 bases clipped from V and 6 bases from J, the junction kept 4 bases outside the gene matches. The CDR3 here is CASSLRTGAEAFF. The CDR3 DNA is TGTGCCAGCAGTCTCAGGACAGGGGCTGAAGCTTTCTTT.

The V and J genes are TRBV24-1 and TRBJ1-1; TRBD1 is a possible D gene (6 bases). The germline CDR1 and CDR2 sequences are KGHDR and SFDVKD. The CDR3 sequence is 12 residues long. The V end lost 5 bases, the J end lost 5 bases, and 8 bases lay between the germline ends. Here the CDR3 DNA reads TGTGCCACCAGTGCGAGGGGGACTGAAGCTTTCTTT. Translation gives CATSARGTEAFF.

The chain is built from TRBV6-5 and TRBJ1-1; 7 bases match TRBD1. J gave up 4 bases and V 0 bases, and 8 bases lay outside the gene matches. This CDR3 has 16 amino acids. Germline CDR1 is MNHEY and CDR2 is SVGAGI. This CDR3 reads CASSYSGQPLGTEAFF. In DNA form, the CDR3 reads TGTGCCAGCAGTTACTCGGGACAGCCTCTAGGCACTGAAGCTTTCTTT.

This chain connects TRBV7-2 to TRBJ1-2, with D perhaps matching TRBD1 (5 bases). The CDR3 is 13 amino acids. Germline V gene sequence: CDR1 SGHTA, CDR2 FQGNSA. Trimming left V 0 bases short and J 5 bases short, with 7 bases between. The CDR3 loop reads CASSLAGGYGYTF. For the CDR3, the DNA is TGTGCCAGCAGCTTAGCGGGGGGATATGGCTACACCTTC.

This chain links TRBV5-5 with TRBJ1-2; 8 bases are shared with TRBD1. V lost 4 bases, J lost 3 bases, and 2 bases stayed unmatched. CDR3 length: 13 residues. Germline CDR1 reads SGHKS; CDR2 reads YYEKEE (reference sequence). CDR3 nucleotides: TGTGCCAGCAGCCCGACAGGGGACTATGGCTACACCTTC. This sequence encodes CASSPTGDYGYTF.

This clone was observed a handful of times. V usage is TRBV3-1 (or the pseudogene TRBV3-2) and J usage is TRBJ1-6; TRBD1 agrees at 8 bases. The length of the CDR3 is 16 residues. CDR1 is LGHDT, CDR2 YNNKEL, per germline (reference sequence). With V trimmed by 4 bases and J by 11 bases, 13 bases remained unmatched. The DNA of the CDR3 is TGTGCCAGCAGCCGGTTGTCCCGGGACAGGATCACACCCCTCCACTTT. This gives the protein CASSRLSRDRITPLHF.

This rearrangement joins TRBV5-1 to TRBJ1-4; TRBD1 is a possible D gene (6 bases). Germline CDR1 is SGHRS and CDR2 is YFSETQ. The CDR3 sequence is 15 residues long. With 4 bases removed from V and 3 bases from J, the gap between germline ends came to 13 bases. The CDR3 DNA sequence: TGCGCCAGCAGCCGGGCAGGGGCGGCTAATGAAAAACTGTTTTTT. Protein: CASSRAGAANEKLFF.

This clone was recorded only once. This sequence joins TRBV6-2 or TRBV6-3 and TRBJ2-7; possibly TRBD1 for D (6 bases). This CDR3 region has 14 residues. Deletions cut 4 bases from V and 4 bases from J, with 14 bases between. Per germline, CDR1 MNHEY and CDR2 SVGEGT. The CDR3 nucleotides are TGTGCCAGCAGTTCAGGGGCGGTTGGATACGAGCAGTACTTC. This translates into CASSSGAVGYEQYF.

The J gene is TRBJ1-1, the V gene TRBV3-1 (or the pseudogene TRBV3-2); 8 nucleotides align to TRBD1. V was clipped by 2 bases and J by 4 bases; unmatched bases: 6. CDR3 size: 15 residues. Germline V gene lookup returns CDR1 LGHDT and CDR2 YNNKEL (reference sequence). This CDR3 is CASSQSDRGSTEAFF. CDR3 sequence (DNA): TGTGCCAGCAGCCAATCCGACAGGGGTAGCACTGAAGCTTTCTTT.

The chain carries TRBV19 and TRBJ1-4; D is ambiguous. Trimming removed 6 bases at V and 8 bases at J, with 13 bases between. This CDR3 has 13 amino acids. CDR1 and CDR2 (germline): LNHDA, SQIVND (reference sequence). CDR3 residues: CASRAETAEKLFF. The CDR3 DNA reads TGTGCCAGTAGGGCGGAAACGGCAGAAAAACTGTTTTTT.

The gene calls are TRBV10-2 and TRBJ1-4; TRBD1 agrees at 10 bases. V lost 4 bases to trimming and J lost 6 bases; unmatched junction nucleotides: 8. Germline V lookup: CDR1 WSHSY, CDR2 SAAADI. The CDR3 has 16 amino acids. The CDR3 is CASSGTGTGEDEKLFF. The CDR3 region has the DNA TGCGCCAGCAGTGGGACCGGGACAGGGGAGGATGAAAAACTGTTTTTT.

The chain carries TRBV19 and TRBJ2-7; TRBD1 matches at 9 bases. V trimming: 5 bases; J trimming: 4 bases; junction bases outside the gene matches: 6. The CDR3 has 14 amino acids. CDR1 and CDR2 (germline): LNHDA, SQIVND (reference sequence). CDR3 sequence: CASSVQGAMYEQYF. In nucleotides, the CDR3 is TGTGCCAGTAGTGTACAGGGGGCGATGTACGAGCAGTACTTC.

The chain has TRBV9 and TRBJ2-2; TRBD1 matches 9 bases. The CDR3 sequence is 16 residues long. Trimming took 5 bases from V and 1 from J; bases not matched to a gene: 6. The germline V gene has CDR1 SGDLS and CDR2 YYNGEE. The CDR3 region has the DNA TGTGCCAGCAGACGAACAGGGGGCGGGAACACCGGGGAGCTGTTTTTT. This codes for CASRRTGGGNTGELFF.

This rearrangement joins TRBV11-2 to TRBJ1-3; tentative D call: TRBD1 (6 bases). There are 16 residues in the CDR3. Germline V gene sequence: CDR1 SGHAT, CDR2 FQNNGV. V lost 3 bases and J 0 bases, leaving 12 bases between the germline ends. This CDR3 reads CASSFRGAVSGNTIYF. DNA of the CDR3: TGTGCCAGCAGCTTTCGGGGGGCTGTCTCTGGAAACACCATATATTTT.

This clone was found a few times. DNA of the CDR3: TGTGCCAGCAGCTTGGCGATTGGCGGGACAGGGACCGGGGAGCTGTTTTTT. Translating gives CASSLAIGGTGTGELFF. The rearrangement links TRBV5-6 to TRBJ2-2, with 9 nucleotides matching TRBD1. The CDR3 consists of 17 residues. Germline CDR1 and CDR2: SGHDT and YYEEEE. Trimming cost V 0 bases and J 5 bases; bases outside gene matches: 8.

This clone appeared once. This chain uses TRBV19 with TRBJ2-7; D is unclear. This CDR3 has 13 amino acids. Trimming stripped 5 bases from V and 0 bases from J, with 8 bases between. The V gene's germline CDR1 is LNHDA and CDR2 SQIVND (reference sequence). CDR3 amino acids: CASSVKASYEQYF. The CDR3 region has the DNA TGTGCCAGTAGTGTTAAAGCCTCCTACGAGCAGTACTTC.

V usage is TRBV5-8 and J usage is TRBJ1-4; 10 bases map to TRBD1. This CDR3 spans 15 amino acids. J gave up 6 bases and V 0 bases, and 2 bases lay outside the gene matches. Germline assignment: CDR1 SGHTS and CDR2 YDEGEE. CDR3 nucleotide sequence: TGTGCCAGCAGCTTGGTGGGACAGGGGTATGAAAAACTGTTTTTT. This encodes CASSLVGQGYEKLFF.

This chain connects TRBV15 to TRBJ2-7; 7 bases agree with TRBD1. The germline V gene encodes CDR1 LNHNV and CDR2 YYDKDF (reference sequence). Trimming at V came to 3 bases and at J to 2 bases, leaving 7 bases not matched to a gene. The length of the CDR3 is 15 residues. The DNA for the CDR3 is TGTGCCACCAGCAGGCAACGGACAGGCGCCTACGAGCAGTACTTC. Translating gives CATSRQRTGAYEQYF.

This rearrangement joins TRBV9 to TRBJ2-7, with 11 bases aligning to TRBD2. Germline V gene sequence: CDR1 SGDLS, CDR2 YYNGEE. Trimming at V came to 2 bases and at J to 4 bases, leaving 8 bases not matched to a gene. The CDR3 is made up of 16 amino acids. CDR3 region: CASSVGQTSGVYEQYF. Written as DNA, the CDR3 is TGTGCCAGCAGCGTGGGACAGACTAGCGGGGTTTACGAGCAGTACTTC. Complete variable domain (other parts from reference TRBV9 and TRBJ2-7): DSGVTQTPKHLITATGQRVTLRCSPRSGDLSVYWYQQSLDQGLQFLIQYYNGEERAKGNILERFSAQQFPDLHSELNLSSLELGDSALYFCASSVGQTSGVYEQYFGPGTRLTVT.